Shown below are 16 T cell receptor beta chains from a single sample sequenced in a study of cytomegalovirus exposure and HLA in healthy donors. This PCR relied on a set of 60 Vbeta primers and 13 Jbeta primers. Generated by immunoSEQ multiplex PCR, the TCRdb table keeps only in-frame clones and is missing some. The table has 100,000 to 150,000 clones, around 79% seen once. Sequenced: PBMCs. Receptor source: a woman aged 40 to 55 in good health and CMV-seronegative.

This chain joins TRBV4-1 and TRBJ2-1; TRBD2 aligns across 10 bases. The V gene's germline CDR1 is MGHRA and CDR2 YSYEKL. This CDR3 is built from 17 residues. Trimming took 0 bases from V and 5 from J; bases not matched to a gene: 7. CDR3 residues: CASSQDPTSGVDNEQFF. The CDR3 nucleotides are TGCGCCAGCAGCCAAGACCCCACTAGCGGGGTAGACAATGAGCAGTTCTTC.

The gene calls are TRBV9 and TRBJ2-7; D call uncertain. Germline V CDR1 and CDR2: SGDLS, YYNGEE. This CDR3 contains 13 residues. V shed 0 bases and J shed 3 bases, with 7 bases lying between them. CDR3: CASSVGGDYEQYF. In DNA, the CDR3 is TGTGCCAGCAGCGTAGGAGGAGACTACGAGCAGTACTTC.

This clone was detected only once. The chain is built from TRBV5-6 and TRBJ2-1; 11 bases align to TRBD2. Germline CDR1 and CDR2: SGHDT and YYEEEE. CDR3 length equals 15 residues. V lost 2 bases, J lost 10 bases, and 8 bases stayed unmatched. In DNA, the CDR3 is TGTGCCAGCAGCTTAGGGCTAGCGGGAGGCCGGGAGCAGTTCTTC. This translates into CASSLGLAGGREQFF.

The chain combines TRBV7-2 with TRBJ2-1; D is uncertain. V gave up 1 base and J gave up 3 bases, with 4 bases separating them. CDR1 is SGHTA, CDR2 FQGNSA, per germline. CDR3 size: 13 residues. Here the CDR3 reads CASSLVLYNEQFF. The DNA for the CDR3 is TGTGCCAGCAGCTTAGTCCTCTACAATGAGCAGTTCTTC.

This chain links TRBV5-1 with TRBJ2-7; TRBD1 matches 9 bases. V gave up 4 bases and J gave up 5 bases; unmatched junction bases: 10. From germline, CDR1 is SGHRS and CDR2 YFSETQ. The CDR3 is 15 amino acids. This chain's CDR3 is CASSPWTGVVDEQYF. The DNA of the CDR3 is TGCGCCAGCAGCCCGTGGACAGGGGTTGTCGACGAGCAGTACTTC.

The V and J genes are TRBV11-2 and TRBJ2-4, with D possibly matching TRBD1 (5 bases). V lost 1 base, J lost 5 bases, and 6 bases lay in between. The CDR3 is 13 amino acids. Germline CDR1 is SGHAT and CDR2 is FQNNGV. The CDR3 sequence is CASSLGRENIQYF. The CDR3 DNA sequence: TGTGCCAGCAGCTTAGGCAGGGAAAACATTCAGTACTTC.

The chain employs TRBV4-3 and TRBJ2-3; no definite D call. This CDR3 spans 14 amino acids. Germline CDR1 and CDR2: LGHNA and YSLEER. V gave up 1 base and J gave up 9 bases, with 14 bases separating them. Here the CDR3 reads CASSQVGSANTQYF. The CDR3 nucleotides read TGCGCCAGCAGCCAAGTAGGCAGCGCCAACACGCAGTATTTT.

CDR3 DNA: TGTGCCAGTAGTATATCACAGGGTTCTCTATGGGGCTACACCTTC. This translates into CASSISQGSLWGYTF. The chain uses TRBV19 and TRBJ1-2; D is possibly TRBD1 (6 bases). Deletions cut 2 bases from V and 8 bases from J, with 18 bases between. Germline V gene sequence: CDR1 LNHDA, CDR2 SQIVND (reference sequence). The CDR3 covers 15 residues.

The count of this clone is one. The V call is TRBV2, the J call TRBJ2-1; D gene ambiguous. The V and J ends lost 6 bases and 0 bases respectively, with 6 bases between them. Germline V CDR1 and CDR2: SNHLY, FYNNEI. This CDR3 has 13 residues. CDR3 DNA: TGTGCCAGCAGCCTGAGCTCCTACAATGAGCAGTTCTTC. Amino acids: CASSLSSYNEQFF.

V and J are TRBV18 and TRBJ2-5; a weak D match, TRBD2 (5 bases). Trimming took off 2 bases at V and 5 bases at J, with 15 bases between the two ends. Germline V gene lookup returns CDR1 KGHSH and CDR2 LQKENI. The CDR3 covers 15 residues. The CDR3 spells CASSPGEGVGETQYF. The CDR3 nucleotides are TGTGCCAGCTCACCAGGCGAGGGAGTAGGGGAGACCCAGTACTTC.

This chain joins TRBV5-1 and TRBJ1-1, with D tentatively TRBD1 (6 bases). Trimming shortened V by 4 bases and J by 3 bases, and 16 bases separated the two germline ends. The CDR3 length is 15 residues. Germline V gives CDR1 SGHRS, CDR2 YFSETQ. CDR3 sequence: CASSDTKGGDTEAFF. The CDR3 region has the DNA TGCGCCAGCAGCGACACAAAAGGGGGTGACACTGAAGCTTTCTTT.

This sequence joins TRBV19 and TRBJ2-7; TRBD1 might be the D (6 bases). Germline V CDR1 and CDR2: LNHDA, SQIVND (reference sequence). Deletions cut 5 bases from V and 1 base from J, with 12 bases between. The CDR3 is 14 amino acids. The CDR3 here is CASSLRGISYEQYF. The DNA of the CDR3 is TGTGCCAGTAGTTTGAGGGGGATATCCTACGAGCAGTACTTC.

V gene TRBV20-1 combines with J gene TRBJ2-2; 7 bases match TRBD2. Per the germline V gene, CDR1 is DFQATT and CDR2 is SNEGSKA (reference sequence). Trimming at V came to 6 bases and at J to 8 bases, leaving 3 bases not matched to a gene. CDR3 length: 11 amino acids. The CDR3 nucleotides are TGCAGTGCGGGGAGGGCGGGGGAGCTGTTTTTT. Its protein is CSAGRAGELFF.

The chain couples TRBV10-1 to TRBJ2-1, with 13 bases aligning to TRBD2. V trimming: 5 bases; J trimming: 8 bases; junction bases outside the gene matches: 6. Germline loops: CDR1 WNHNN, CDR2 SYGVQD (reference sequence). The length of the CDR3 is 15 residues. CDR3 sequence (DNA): TGCGCCAGCAGTCCCGGGACTAGCGGGAAGTATGAGCAGTTCTTC. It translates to CASSPGTSGKYEQFF.

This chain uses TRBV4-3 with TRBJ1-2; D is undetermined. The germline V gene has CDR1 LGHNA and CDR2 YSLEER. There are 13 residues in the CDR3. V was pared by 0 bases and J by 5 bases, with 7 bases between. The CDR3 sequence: CASSQDAGYGYTF. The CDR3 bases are TGCGCCAGCAGCCAAGATGCGGGATATGGCTACACCTTC.

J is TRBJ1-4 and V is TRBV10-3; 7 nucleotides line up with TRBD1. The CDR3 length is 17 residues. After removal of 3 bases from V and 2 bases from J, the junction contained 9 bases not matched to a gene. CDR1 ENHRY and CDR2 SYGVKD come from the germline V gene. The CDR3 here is CAISDPTGSGTNEKLFF. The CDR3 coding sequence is TGTGCCATCAGTGACCCGACAGGGAGCGGCACTAATGAAAAACTGTTTTTT.